This T cell receptor beta chain derives from a study of T cell responses to AZD1222 COVID-19 vaccine. Study-level points and caveats: The study reported that nearly half of spike-specific TCRs target unmutated variant regions. Spike-specific TCR breadth rose after two AZD1222 doses, and depth rose as well.

Second-dose schedules of about 4 or about 12 weeks were combined. Comments on this clone: Its antigen is as yet unknown.

The V and J ends lost 4 bases and 4 bases, in that order; junction bases with no gene match: 3. CDR1 and CDR2 from the germline V gene are SGHNT and YYREEE (reference sequence). CDR3 size: 14 residues. Libraries were prepared by immunoSEQ multiplex PCR; TCRdb keeps only in-frame clonotypes and omits some of them. The repertoire holds approximately 80,000 clones, with approximately 83% as singletons. This chain links TRBV5-4 with TRBJ2-4; TRBD1 aligns across 9 bases. The starting material was peripheral blood, obtained 28 days after the second AZD1222 dose. The source of this sequence is an adult who received the AZD1222 COVID-19 vaccine. As DNA, the CDR3 is TGTGCCAGCAGCGGGACAGGGAAAAAAAACATTCAGTACTTC. This codes for CASSGTGKKNIQYF.